The 14 T cell receptor beta chains in this list originate from one sample, sequenced in a study of cytomegalovirus exposure and HLA in healthy donors. Vbeta (60) and Jbeta (13) primers were used in the PCR. Assay used: immunoSEQ multiplex PCR; TCRdb lists only in-frame clones, some missing. The sample has approximately 150,000 clones, roughly three quarters seen once; the top ten hold 1.3% to 1.5%. The specimen was PBMCs. All receptors derive from a man between 60 and 75 years old in good health and CMV-seronegative.

V gene TRBV6-6 combines with J gene TRBJ2-2, with D unclear. CDR1 MNHNY and CDR2 SVGAGI come from the germline V gene (reference sequence). V gave up 0 bases and J gave up 3 bases, with 8 bases separating them. This CDR3 contains 15 residues. Here the CDR3 reads CASSYSPPDTGELFF. The CDR3 DNA reads TGTGCCAGCAGTTACTCGCCCCCGGACACCGGGGAGCTGTTTTTT.

The V gene is TRBV6-1, the J gene TRBJ1-2; tentative D call: TRBD1 (6 bases). The CDR3 loop spans 15 amino acids. Germline V gene data show CDR1 as MNHNS and CDR2 as SASEGT. Trimming took off 4 bases at V and 4 bases at J, with 16 bases between the two ends. The CDR3, as DNA: TGTGCCAGCAGTGTCCAAAGGGGCAGGGGCTATGGCTACACCTTC. It yields the protein CASSVQRGRGYGYTF.

In this sample, this clone turned up once. The CDR3 coding sequence is TGCGCCAGCAGCTACCTACAGGGGACTAATGAAAAACTGTTTTTT. Its translation is CASSYLQGTNEKLFF. V gene TRBV5-1 combines with J gene TRBJ1-4; 7 positions match TRBD1. Per germline, CDR1 SGHRS and CDR2 YFSETQ. The CDR3 is 15 amino acids. V gave up 3 bases and J gave up 2 bases; unmatched junction bases: 4.

This chain links TRBV5-4 with TRBJ2-4; TRBD1 matches at 8 bases. Germline CDR1 and CDR2: SGHNT and YYREEE (reference sequence). The V segment lost 4 bases and the J segment 6 bases; nucleotides outside the gene matches: 9. The CDR3 covers 15 residues. This CDR3 is CASSLTTGGGNIQYF. CDR3 DNA sequence: TGTGCCAGCAGCCTTACCACAGGGGGTGGAAACATTCAGTACTTC.

Turning to this clone: Different DNA sequences within this sample yield the same CDR3. V usage is TRBV7-2 and J usage is TRBJ2-3; 13 positions agree with TRBD2. V was clipped by 6 bases and J by 5 bases; unmatched bases: 8. The germline V gene has CDR1 SGHTA and CDR2 FQGNSA. The CDR3 is made up of 16 amino acids. The CDR3 spells CASSPGLAGEVDTQYF. Written as DNA, the CDR3 is TGTGCCAGCAGTCCCGGACTAGCGGGGGAGGTAGATACGCAGTATTTT. Drawing the rest from reference TRBV7-2 and TRBJ2-3, the complete variable domain is GAGVSQSPSNKVTEKGKDVELRCDPISGHTALYWYRQSLGQGLEFLIYFQGNSAPDKSGLPSDRFSAERTGGSVSTLTIQRTQQEDSAVYLCASSPGLAGEVDTQYFGPGTRLTVL.

V gene TRBV9 combines with J gene TRBJ2-1; 10 bases are shared with TRBD2. CDR1 is SGDLS and CDR2 is YYNGEE in the germline V gene. The CDR3 runs to 15 residues. J was trimmed by 6 bases and V by 3 bases; bases with no gene match: 6. CDR3 protein: CASSGASGSFNEQFF. CDR3 coding DNA: TGTGCCAGCAGCGGAGCTAGCGGGAGTTTCAATGAGCAGTTCTTC.

V is TRBV28 and J is TRBJ2-7; 11 nucleotides agree with TRBD1. Unmatched junction bases numbered 7, after V lost 5 bases and J lost 4 bases. CDR3 length: 15 residues. In germline, CDR1 is MDHEN, CDR2 SYDVKM. The CDR3 sequence is CASSDGTGGKYEQYF. The CDR3 DNA follows: TGTGCCAGCAGTGATGGGACAGGGGGTAAGTACGAGCAGTACTTC.

The genes are TRBV5-1 and TRBJ1-1; 7 bases match TRBD1. This CDR3 has 16 amino acids. V gave up 2 bases and J gave up 1 base; unmatched junction bases: 8. Germline CDR1 and CDR2: SGHRS and YFSETQ. Written as DNA, the CDR3 is TGCGCCAGCAGCTTTGAGACAGGGATGGCGAACACTGAAGCTTTCTTT. It specifies CASSFETGMANTEAFF.

This clone occurred a few times. Other DNA sequences in this specimen translate into the identical CDR3. The V gene is TRBV5-1, the J gene TRBJ1-1; 7 nucleotides line up with TRBD1. The V segment lost 2 bases and the J segment 3 bases; nucleotides outside the gene matches: 1. Germline values: CDR1 SGHRS, CDR2 YFSETQ. The CDR3 contains 13 residues. The chain's CDR3 is CASSFQGDTEAFF. In nucleotides, the CDR3 is TGCGCCAGCAGCTTCCAGGGGGACACTGAAGCTTTCTTT. The variable domain in full, with the rest retrieved from reference TRBV5-1 and TRBJ1-1, is KAGVTQTPRYLIKTRGQQVTLSCSPISGHRSVSWYQQTPGQGLQFLFEYFSETQRNKGNFPGRFSGRQFSNSRSEMNVSTLELGDSALYLCASSFQGDTEAFFGQGTRLTVV.

This clone has just a few counts. J is TRBJ2-3 and V is TRBV7-8; perhaps TRBD2 as D (6 bases). This CDR3 has 15 amino acids. Germline CDR1 reads SGHVS; CDR2 reads FQNEAQ. Trimming took off 5 bases at V and 2 bases at J, with 14 bases between the two ends. CDR3 sequence: CASSPRDSPTDTQYF. CDR3 DNA sequence: TGTGCCAGCAGCCCCCGGGACTCCCCCACAGATACGCAGTATTTT.

This sequence joins TRBV7-2 and TRBJ1-2; D remains ambiguous. Trimming removed 4 bases from V and 6 bases from J, with 18 bases in between. From germline, CDR1 is SGHTA and CDR2 FQGNSA. CDR3 size: 15 residues. In DNA, the CDR3 is TGTGCCAGCAGCTCCTACTATTCTGTAAGCCATGGCTACACCTTC. Its protein is CASSSYYSVSHGYTF.

This sequence joins TRBV27 and TRBJ2-1; 9 nucleotides agree with TRBD2. CDR3 length: 16 residues. The germline V gene has CDR1 MNHEY and CDR2 SMNVEV (reference sequence). V shed 3 bases and J 5 bases; nucleotides not matched to a gene: 8. The CDR3 is CASSFLWRGGNNEQFF. For the CDR3, the DNA is TGTGCCAGCAGTTTTCTTTGGCGGGGGGGTAACAATGAGCAGTTCTTC.

The chain recombines TRBV5-1 with TRBJ2-3, with 11 bases lining up with TRBD2. Per germline, CDR1 SGHRS and CDR2 YFSETQ. The V and J ends lost 4 bases and 0 bases, in that order; junction bases with no gene match: 4. This CDR3 region has 16 residues. The CDR3 loop is CASSGRTSGSTDTQYF. The CDR3 DNA sequence: TGCGCCAGCAGCGGGCGGACTAGCGGGAGCACAGATACGCAGTATTTT.

V gene TRBV13 combines with J gene TRBJ1-2, with D tentatively TRBD1 (5 bases). Trimming removed 1 base at V and 0 bases at J, with 12 bases between. Germline-derived CDR1 and CDR2 are PRHDT and FYEKMQ (reference sequence). The CDR3 is 16 residues long. CDR3 residues: CASSLDGQPTNYGYTF. The CDR3 coding sequence is TGTGCCAGCAGCTTAGATGGACAACCTACTAACTATGGCTACACCTTC.